The 17 T cell receptor beta chains below were found in one sample sequenced in a study of T cell changes during pregnancy in multiple sclerosis (dated by TCRdb to 2018 to 2020). Library preparation used the immunoSEQ multiplex PCR assay. This immuneACCESS table, as held by TCRdb, lists in-frame sequences with V and J called but not all clones. Of the missing ones, under half trace to an unresolved V gene in checked studies; the others have no known cause. Recorded for this sample are about 74,000 clones; roughly 89% of them occurred a single time. Approximately 3.3% of the sample is held by the ten biggest clonotypes. The sample consisted of peripheral blood, taken after pregnancy. The receptors here all came from a female donor in good health, enrolled as a control in a pregnancy study.

V usage is TRBV27 and J usage is TRBJ2-1; no firm D call. CDR3 size: 14 residues. From germline, CDR1 is MNHEY and CDR2 SMNVEV (reference sequence). V was cut by 4 bases and J by 7 bases, with 14 bases left in between. Here the CDR3 reads CASSWPGKKNEQFF. The CDR3 DNA reads TGTGCCAGCAGTTGGCCAGGCAAGAAGAATGAGCAGTTCTTC.

The chain couples TRBV10-2 to TRBJ2-3; 7 bases are a match to TRBD2. V was pared by 4 bases and J by 2 bases, with 6 bases of the junction left unmatched. The germline CDR1 and CDR2 sequences are WSHSY and SAAADI. The CDR3 totals 15 residues. The CDR3 is CASSVSGATTDTQYF. CDR3 in DNA: TGCGCCAGCAGTGTAAGCGGGGCGACCACAGATACGCAGTATTTT.

This clone came up once. The chain couples TRBV10-1 to TRBJ1-2, with D tentatively TRBD1 (6 bases). Trimming shortened V by 7 bases and J by 1 base, and 19 bases separated the two germline ends. This CDR3 is built from 16 residues. From germline, CDR1 is WNHNN and CDR2 SYGVQD (reference sequence). The CDR3 reads CASITKRTASNYGYTF. In DNA form, the CDR3 reads TGCGCCAGCATCACCAAAAGGACAGCGAGTAACTATGGCTACACCTTC.

The rearrangement uses TRBV4-3 and TRBJ2-1, with D hard to call. Trimming cost V 0 bases and J 9 bases, with 9 bases left between them. The CDR3 has 13 amino acids. Germline V CDR1 and CDR2: LGHNA, YSLEER. The CDR3 reads CASSQDWSGEQFF. CDR3 nucleotide sequence: TGCGCCAGCAGCCAAGATTGGTCGGGTGAGCAGTTCTTC.

The rearrangement links TRBV2 to TRBJ1-5; possible D gene TRBD1, 6 bases. Germline-derived CDR1 and CDR2 are SNHLY and FYNNEI. The germline V and J ends were trimmed by 4 bases and 7 bases, with 17 bases remaining between them. The CDR3 consists of 15 residues. CDR3 in DNA: TGTGCCAGCAGTGGCCGAGGGGGGGCTGGGCAGCCCCAGCATTTT. Protein sequence: CASSGRGGAGQPQHF.

The J gene is TRBJ1-4, the V gene TRBV2; the match to TRBD1 covers 9 bases. This CDR3 has 15 amino acids. Germline CDR1 reads SNHLY; CDR2 reads FYNNEI. The junction had 9 bases not matched to a gene; V was cut back by 6 bases and J by 7 bases. The CDR3 sequence is CASSLGQGAGEKLFF. CDR3 nucleotide sequence: TGTGCCAGCAGCCTGGGACAGGGCGCGGGTGAAAAACTGTTTTTT. Supplemented by reference TRBV2 and TRBJ1-4, the full variable domain reads EPEVTQTPSHQVTQMGQEVILRCVPISNHLYFYWYRQILGQKVEFLVSFYNNEISEKSEIFDDQFSVERPDGSNFTLKIRSTKLEDSAMYFCASSLGQGAGEKLFFGSGTQLSVL.

The chain links TRBV11-2 to TRBJ2-5, with TRBD2 matching 13 bases. With 2 bases clipped from V and 5 bases from J, the junction kept 2 bases outside the gene matches. There are 15 residues in the CDR3. Germline V CDR1 and CDR2: SGHAT, FQNNGV. CDR3 sequence (DNA): TGTGCCAGCAGCTTAACTAGCGGGAGGGGTGAGACCCAGTACTTC. This encodes CASSLTSGRGETQYF.

The V call is TRBV29-1, the J call TRBJ2-7; TRBD1 might be the D (5 bases). There are 14 residues in the CDR3. The V gene's germline CDR1 is SQVTM and CDR2 ANQGSEA. Trimming stripped 4 bases from V and 0 bases from J, with 13 bases between. The CDR3 reads CSVGKGDSSYEQYF. The CDR3 bases are TGCAGCGTTGGGAAGGGCGACAGCTCCTACGAGCAGTACTTC.

The genes are TRBV7-9 and TRBJ2-7; 10 bases map to TRBD2. With V trimmed by 4 bases and J by 3 bases, 9 bases remained unmatched. This CDR3 spans 16 amino acids. Looked up from germline, CDR1 is SEHNR and CDR2 is FQNEAQ (reference sequence). The CDR3 DNA follows: TGTGCCAGCAGCTCAACGCTAGCGGGAGTAATCTACGAGCAGTACTTC. Amino acids: CASSSTLAGVIYEQYF.

V and J are TRBV11-2 and TRBJ2-5, with 10 bases aligning to TRBD2. The CDR3 runs 18 residues. Germline CDR1 and CDR2: SGHAT and FQNNGV. V was clipped by 4 bases and J by 0 bases; unmatched bases: 11. The CDR3 spells CASSWSSGLAKYQETQYF. Here the CDR3 DNA reads TGTGCCAGCAGCTGGTCCTCGGGACTAGCGAAATACCAAGAGACCCAGTACTTC. The full variable domain, completed using reference TRBV11-2 and TRBJ2-5, is EAGVAQSPRYKIIEKRQSVAFWCNPISGHATLYWYQQILGQGPKLLIQFQNNGVVDDSQLPKDRFSAERLKGVDSTLKIQPAKLEDSAVYLCASSWSSGLAKYQETQYFGPGTRLLVL.

The J gene is TRBJ2-2, the V gene TRBV5-1, with D possibly matching TRBD1 (5 bases). V lost 0 bases and J 4 bases, leaving 7 bases between the germline ends. Germline V gene lookup returns CDR1 SGHRS and CDR2 YFSETQ. CDR3 size: 14 residues. DNA of the CDR3: TGCGCCAGCAGCTTGGAGGGGTTCACCGGGGAGCTGTTTTTT. Residues: CASSLEGFTGELFF.

The chain combines TRBV30 with TRBJ2-5; 8 nucleotides match TRBD2. The CDR3 contains 13 residues. V lost 0 bases, J lost 7 bases, and 4 bases stayed unmatched. Germline V gene data show CDR1 as GTSNPN and CDR2 as SVGIG (reference sequence). The CDR3 bases are TGTGCCTGGAGTGTAGCGGGAGCTGGGACCCAGTACTTC. As protein: CAWSVAGAGTQYF.

V is TRBV19 and J is TRBJ2-1; the match to TRBD2 covers 8 bases. Per the germline V gene, CDR1 is LNHDA and CDR2 is SQIVND (reference sequence). The V gene end was trimmed by 5 bases and the J gene end by 0 bases; junction bases not matched to a gene: 3. The length of the CDR3 is 15 residues. CDR3 amino acids: CASSLSGSSYNEQFF. CDR3 nucleotide sequence: TGTGCCAGTAGTCTAAGCGGGAGCTCCTACAATGAGCAGTTCTTC.

The chain joins TRBV5-4 to TRBJ2-6; unclear D gene. CDR1 SGHNT and CDR2 YYREEE come from the germline V gene (reference sequence). V gave up 4 bases and J gave up 0 bases, with 11 bases separating them. The CDR3 spans 16 residues. DNA of the CDR3: TGTGCCAGCAGCACCTGGGCTCACTCTGGGGCCAACGTCCTGACTTTC. The encoded protein is CASSTWAHSGANVLTF.

The chain has TRBV4-3 and TRBJ1-2; 8 bases line up with TRBD1. The CDR3 runs to 15 residues. Germline CDR1 is LGHNA and CDR2 is YSLEER. Trimming at V came to 4 bases and at J to 7 bases, leaving 11 bases not matched to a gene. The CDR3 DNA sequence: TGCGCCAGCAGCCTGCGGACAGGGTTATCCGGTGGCTACACCTTC. Translation: CASSLRTGLSGGYTF.

This chain links TRBV2 with TRBJ2-5, with 10 bases fitting TRBD2. Trimming took 6 bases from V and 5 from J; bases not matched to a gene: 9. This CDR3 comprises 15 residues. Germline values: CDR1 SNHLY, CDR2 FYNNEI. Here the CDR3 DNA reads TGTGCCAGCAGCGTAGCGGGACTAGCGTCCGAGACCCAGTACTTC. It codes for CASSVAGLASETQYF.

The genes are TRBV25-1 and TRBJ2-3; D not resolved. With 8 bases removed from V and 6 bases from J, the gap between germline ends came to 9 bases. CDR1 MGHDK and CDR2 SYGVNS come from the germline V gene. CDR3 length: 11 amino acids. The CDR3 sequence is CASHYGDTQYF. The CDR3 coding sequence is TGTGCCAGCCACTATGGCGATACGCAGTATTTT. Full variable domain (outside the CDR3, taken from reference TRBV25-1 and TRBJ2-3): EADIYQTPRYLVIGTGKKITLECSQTMGHDKMYWYQQDPGMELHLIHYSYGVNSTEKGDLSSESTVSRIRTEHFPLTLESARPSHTSQYLCASHYGDTQYFGPGTRLTVL.